These 15 T cell receptor beta chains were sequenced from one sample in a study of patients and donors after allogeneic stem cell transplantation. TCRdb fed the RT-PCR reads into MiXCR, producing one record per CDR3 protein. In the table there are fewer than 60,000 distinct CDR3 sequences, about 14% of which are singletons. Material for sequencing was blood, either unsorted or a sorted T cell fraction (not recorded which). Receptors originate from a human donor who was either an allogeneic HSCT recipient or a stem cell or donor lymphocyte infusion donor (not recorded which). It is not recorded whose cells these are; they may come from a transplant donor.

V and J are TRBV9 and TRBJ1-2; no definite D call. Per germline, CDR1 SGDLS and CDR2 YYNGEE. The CDR3 totals 16 residues. V was trimmed by 4 bases and J by 0 bases, leaving 16 bases between them. CDR3 in DNA: TGTGCCAGCAGCCCGGACCAGGCACCTACTAACTATGGCTACACCTTC. Translation gives CASSPDQAPTNYGYTF.

The chain employs TRBV11-2 and TRBJ1-3; D ambiguous. Trimming removed 4 bases at V and 0 bases at J, with 10 bases between. This CDR3 contains 15 residues. CDR1 is SGHAT, CDR2 FQNNGV, per germline. The CDR3 loop is CASSSSFRSGNTIYF. The CDR3 nucleotides read TGTGCCAGCAGCTCTTCTTTTCGCTCTGGAAACACCATATATTTT. Based on the CDR3 plus reference TRBV11-2 and TRBJ1-3, the full variable domain is EAGVAQSPRYKIIEKRQSVAFWCNPISGHATLYWYQQILGQGPKLLIQFQNNGVVDDSQLPKDRFSAERLKGVDSTLKIQPAKLEDSAVYLCASSSSFRSGNTIYFGEGSWLTVV.

This clonotype was seen at least ten times. V usage is TRBV5-1 and J usage is TRBJ1-6; TRBD1 is a possible D gene (6 bases). V lost 4 bases and J 9 bases, leaving 14 bases between the germline ends. CDR1 is SGHRS and CDR2 is YFSETQ in the germline V gene. This CDR3 has 14 residues. CDR3 in amino acids: CASSQSGAGSPLHF. Here the CDR3 DNA reads TGCGCCAGCAGCCAATCGGGGGCGGGTTCACCCCTCCACTTT.

This clonotype was seen a handful of times. The chain recombines TRBV20-1 with TRBJ2-7; unclear D gene. CDR1 is DFQATT, CDR2 SNEGSKA, per germline (reference sequence). V dropped 1 base and J dropped 5 bases, with 12 bases sitting between them. The CDR3 totals 13 residues. The CDR3 DNA is TGCAGTGCTAGAGTCTTTAGTGCCCACGAGCAGTACTTC. This codes for CSARVFSAHEQYF.

The chain carries TRBV7-9 and TRBJ2-7; TRBD1 agrees at 7 bases. Germline values: CDR1 SEHNR, CDR2 FQNEAQ (reference sequence). J was trimmed by 0 bases and V by 1 base; bases with no gene match: 6. The CDR3 covers 16 residues. The CDR3 nucleotides read TGTGCCAGCAGCTTAGGCCCGGGACAGAGCTCCTACGAGCAGTACTTC. Encoded protein: CASSLGPGQSSYEQYF.

Turning to this clonotype: A much larger clonotype is one base distant, so this may be a read error. This CDR3 fails to terminate in the conserved phenylalanine or tryptophan, so it likely reflects a read error. V gene TRBV9 combines with J gene TRBJ1-1, with D unresolved. Germline V CDR1 and CDR2: SGDLS, YYNGEE. This CDR3 contains 16 residues. V was cut by 0 bases and J by 0 bases, with 12 bases left in between. Written as DNA, the CDR3 is TGTGCCAGCAGCGTAGCGTGGACGGGGATGAACACTGAAGCTTTCCTT. Translated: CASSVAWTGMNTEAFL.

There are a few counts of this clonotype. The rearrangement links TRBV30 to TRBJ1-2; D gene uncertain. Trimming shortened V by 2 bases and J by 8 bases, and 9 bases separated the two germline ends. Germline V gene data show CDR1 as GTSNPN and CDR2 as SVGIG (reference sequence). The CDR3 runs 11 residues. The CDR3, as DNA: TGTGCCTGGAGTCCAGGTGGCGGCTACACCTTC. Its translation is CAWSPGGGYTF. The full variable domain, with the rest looked up from reference TRBV30 and TRBJ1-2, is SQTIHQWPATLVQPVGSPLSLECTVEGTSNPNLYWYRQAAGRGLQLLFYSVGIGQISSEVPQNLSASRPQDRQFILSSKKLLLSDSGFYLCAWSPGGGYTFGSGTRLTVV.

This clonotype came up many times. The chain combines TRBV29-1 with TRBJ1-2, with 8 bases identical to TRBD1. With 8 bases clipped from V and 3 bases from J, the junction kept 8 bases outside the gene matches. The CDR3 consists of 13 residues. In germline, CDR1 is SQVTM, CDR2 ANQGSEA. DNA of the CDR3: TGCAGCCTGGACAGGGCCACAGACTATGGCTACACCTTC. Encoded protein: CSLDRATDYGYTF.

There are a few counts of this clonotype. V usage is TRBV27 and J usage is TRBJ2-1; unclear D gene. From germline, CDR1 is MNHEY and CDR2 SMNVEV (reference sequence). V lost 4 bases and J 4 bases, leaving 14 bases between the germline ends. The CDR3 extends over 15 amino acids. The CDR3 DNA reads TGTGCCAGCAGTTCGTCCCCGGACGGTTACAATGAGCAGTTCTTC. As protein: CASSSSPDGYNEQFF.

This chain links TRBV19 with TRBJ2-1; 13 nucleotides agree with TRBD2. The junction had 6 bases not matched to a gene; V was cut back by 5 bases and J by 8 bases. Germline V gives CDR1 LNHDA, CDR2 SQIVND (reference sequence). There are 15 residues in the CDR3. The CDR3 DNA reads as TGTGCCAGTAGTGAGCGGACTAGCGGGAGAGATGAGCAGTTCTTC. This translates into CASSERTSGRDEQFF.

This clonotype was observed a few times. J is TRBJ2-7 and V is TRBV5-1; D gene unclear. Trimming shortened V by 5 bases and J by 1 base, and 4 bases separated the two germline ends. Germline-derived CDR1 and CDR2 are SGHRS and YFSETQ. The CDR3 covers 11 residues. This CDR3 reads CASRASYEQYF. The CDR3 DNA is TGCGCCAGCAGGGCATCCTACGAGCAGTACTTC. Full variable domain (rest looked up from reference TRBV5-1 and TRBJ2-7): KAGVTQTPRYLIKTRGQQVTLSCSPISGHRSVSWYQQTPGQGLQFLFEYFSETQRNKGNFPGRFSGRQFSNSRSEMNVSTLELGDSALYLCASRASYEQYFGPGTRLTVT.

The table lists this clonotype with many counts. This chain joins TRBV6-5 and TRBJ1-2, with D hard to call. This CDR3 is 13 amino acids long. V was trimmed by 6 bases and J by 1 base, leaving 9 bases between them. Germline CDR1 MNHEY, CDR2 SVGAGI. This CDR3 is CASRPELNYGYTF. CDR3 nucleotides: TGTGCCAGCAGACCGGAGCTTAACTATGGCTACACCTTC.

CDR3 region: CASSLFLGPSYEQYF. DNA for the CDR3: TGTGCCAGCAGCTTATTCCTGGGTCCCTCCTACGAGCAGTACTTC. The rearrangement uses TRBV7-9 and TRBJ2-7, with D uncertain. Germline CDR1 SEHNR, CDR2 FQNEAQ (reference sequence). The V end lost 2 bases, the J end lost 0 bases, and 11 bases lay between the germline ends. This CDR3 has 15 residues.

The V and J genes are TRBV25-1 and TRBJ2-7; TRBD1 matches at 8 bases. The CDR3 is 13 residues long. V was pared by 6 bases and J by 4 bases, with 5 bases of the junction left unmatched. CDR1 and CDR2 (germline): MGHDK, SYGVNS. The CDR3 reads CASSGDRRYEQYF. The CDR3 bases are TGTGCCAGCAGCGGGGACAGGCGGTACGAGCAGTACTTC.

This clonotype occurred a few times. V is TRBV4-1 and J is TRBJ1-2; D gene unclear. Germline V CDR1 and CDR2: MGHRA, YSYEKL. CDR3 length: 15 amino acids. Trimming pared 0 bases from V and 3 bases from J, leaving 11 bases between. The CDR3 DNA follows: TGCGCCAGCAGCCAAGAAAATCGGGGATACTATGGCTACACCTTC. It is translated as CASSQENRGYYGYTF.